This T cell receptor (beta chain) emerged from a study of CD8 T cells in Susac syndrome. An input of about 0.45 to 1 ug of RNA was subjected to reverse transcription using random hexamers. TCRdb called the immunoSEQ multiplex PCR reads again in MiXCR, with one record for every CDR3 protein. Counted here are just under 150,000 distinct CDR3 sequences, approximately 94% occurring once; the ten biggest clones make up about 0.076%. The CDR3 sequence is 15 residues long. V trimming: 6 bases; J trimming: 5 bases; junction bases outside the gene matches: 6. Germline V gene data show CDR1 as MNHEY and CDR2 as SVGAGI. Peripheral blood CD8+ and CD4+ T cells were profiled by TCR beta sequencing.

The chain recombines TRBV6-5 with TRBJ2-3; 12 positions agree with TRBD2. This TCR was recovered from a human donor in good health. Sequenced sample: CD4+ T cells from PBMCs. This CDR3 reads CASRQLAGGEDTQYF. In DNA form, the CDR3 reads TGTGCCAGCAGACAACTAGCGGGAGGTGAAGATACGCAGTATTTT.